The TCR beta chain described here comes from a study of human T cells and chemical hapten exposure. From whole blood left unfractionated, total RNA was extracted. CDR1 SGHDN and CDR2 FVKESK come from the germline V gene. V trimming: 4 bases; J trimming: 1 base; junction bases outside the gene matches: 4. The CDR3 contains 16 residues. As the library was built, unique molecular identifiers were attached to individual cDNA molecules. Each CDR3 protein gets one entry after TCRdb re-called the reads with MiXCR. The data show about 120,000 distinct CDR3 sequences, around 9% seen once. Overall study results and limits: With DPC sensitization, TCRs exceeding 1 in 1000 frequency showed no change.

Turning to this clonotype: Its antigen is unidentified.

The sample taken for sequencing was whole blood. This receptor was taken from a human donor in good health. Some clones in this sample may be carry-over from other donors' samples. V is TRBV14 and J is TRBJ2-1, with 10 positions matching TRBD2. The chain's CDR3 is CASSPRAGGSYNEQFF. CDR3 DNA sequence: TGTGCCAGCAGCCCCCGAGCGGGAGGGTCCTACAATGAGCAGTTCTTC.